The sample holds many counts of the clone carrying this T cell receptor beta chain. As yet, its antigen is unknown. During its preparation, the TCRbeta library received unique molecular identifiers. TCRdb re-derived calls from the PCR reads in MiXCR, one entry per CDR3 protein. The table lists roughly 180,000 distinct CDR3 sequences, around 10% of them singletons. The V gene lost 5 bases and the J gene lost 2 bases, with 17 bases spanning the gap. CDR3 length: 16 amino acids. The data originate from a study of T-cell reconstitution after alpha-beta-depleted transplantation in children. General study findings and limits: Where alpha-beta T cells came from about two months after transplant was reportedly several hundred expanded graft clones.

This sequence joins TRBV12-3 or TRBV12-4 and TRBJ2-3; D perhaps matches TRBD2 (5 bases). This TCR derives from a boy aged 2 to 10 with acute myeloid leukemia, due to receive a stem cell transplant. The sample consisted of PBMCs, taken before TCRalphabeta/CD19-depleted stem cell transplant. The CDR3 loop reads CASSPWTLAPTDTQYF. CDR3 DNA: TGTGCCAGCAGTCCATGGACCCTAGCTCCCACAGATACGCAGTATTTT.